A selection of T cell receptor beta chains follows, all from one sample in a study of patients and donors after allogeneic stem cell transplantation. MiXCR was run by TCRdb on the RT-PCR reads, yielding one entry per CDR3 protein. The profile shows around 150,000 distinct CDR3 sequences, about a third of them singletons. Source material: blood, either unsorted or a sorted T cell fraction (not recorded which). Every receptor here comes from a human donor who was either an allogeneic HSCT recipient or a stem cell or donor lymphocyte infusion donor (not recorded which). It is not recorded whose cells these are; they may come from a transplant donor. CDR3s include the opening cysteine and the closing phenylalanine or tryptophan. A D gene is named only where the DNA matches it firmly. Clone sizes are given selectively: once, few, many, or a class where the clone is expanded.

v_gene	d_gene	j_gene	abundance	CDR3aa	CDR3nt
TRBV5-1	TRBD1	TRBJ1-4	.	CASSWGGTENEKLFF	TGCGCCAGCAGCTGGGGCGGGACAGAAAATGAAAAACTGTTTTTT
TRBV6-2/TRBV6-3	.	TRBJ2-7	.	CASLDPGSIYEQYF	TGTGCCAGCCTCGACCCGGGCAGTATCTACGAGCAGTACTTC
TRBV7-9	.	TRBJ1-2	few	CASSYRVENYGYTF	TGTGCCAGCAGCTACAGGGTAGAGAACTATGGCTACACCTTC
TRBV7-6	TRBD1	TRBJ2-5	.	CASSTLTGVGGETQYF	TGTGCCAGCAGCACCCTCACAGGGGTTGGAGGAGAGACCCAGTACTTC
TRBV7-2	.	TRBJ2-1	.	CASSRLGTGYDNEQFF	TGTGCCAGCAGCCGCCTAGGGACTGGTTACGACAATGAGCAGTTCTTC
TRBV28	.	TRBJ2-7	.	CASSLIARGSYEQYF	TGTGCCAGCAGTTTAATCGCGAGGGGCTCCTACGAGCAGTACTTC
TRBV7-6	TRBD1	TRBJ1-1	.	CASSRGGGRNTEAFF	TGTGCCAGCAGCCGTGGAGGGGGCAGGAACACTGAAGCTTTCTTT
TRBV6-6	.	TRBJ2-3	.	CASSYSLFTDTQYF	TGTGCCAGCAGTTACTCCCTCTTCACAGATACGCAGTATTTT
TRBV9	.	TRBJ1-3	.	CASSVSSASGNTIYF	TGTGCCAGCAGCGTTTCTAGTGCGTCTGGAAACACCATATATTTT
TRBV6-2/TRBV6-3	.	TRBJ2-1	few	CASSEPYNEQFF	TGTGCCAGCAGCGAGCCCTACAATGAGCAGTTCTTC
TRBV3-1	.	TRBJ1-1	.	CASSRGRSEAFF	TGTGCCAGCAGCCGAGGACGGAGTGAAGCTTTCTTT
TRBV24-1	.	TRBJ1-5	.	CATGGGNQPQHF	TGTGCCACGGGTGGGGGCAATCAGCCCCAGCATTTT
TRBV29-1	.	TRBJ2-6	.	CSVEGGDTRSGANVLTF	TGCAGCGTTGAAGGAGGGGACACCCGCTCTGGGGCCAACGTCCTGACTTTC
TRBV6-5	.	TRBJ1-1	.	CASSYSRQSEAFF	TGTGCCAGCAGTTACTCTCGACAGAGTGAAGCTTTCTTT
TRBV9	.	TRBJ2-1	.	CASRGLEGREQFF	TGTGCCAGCAGGGGTCTTGAGGGAAGGGAGCAGTTCTTC
TRBV12-3/TRBV12-4	.	TRBJ2-2	few	CASTPGELLLYRELFF	TGTGCCAGCACCCCTGGAGAGTTACTACTTTACCGGGAGCTGTTTTTT
TRBV7-8	.	TRBJ1-6	.	CASSLLGPGSPLHF	TGTGCCAGCAGCTTACTCGGGCCTGGATCACCCCTCCACTTT
TRBV27	TRBD1	TRBJ1-4	.	CASRTLRPGQGREKLFF	TGTGCCAGCAGGACCCTTCGACCGGGACAGGGGCGTGAAAAACTGTTTTTT
TRBV6-5	.	TRBJ1-1	.	CAAAAGDTEAFF	TGTGCCGCGGCGGCCGGGGACACTGAAGCTTTCTTT
TRBV5-1	.	TRBJ2-3	.	CASSSASDTQYF	TGCGCCAGCAGTTCCGCCTCAGATACGCAGTATTTT
TRBV20-1	.	TRBJ1-5	.	CSAPDQNSNQPQHF	TGCAGTGCCCCGGACCAAAATAGCAATCAGCCCCAGCATTTT
TRBV7-9	.	TRBJ1-2	few	CASSSGQHYGYTF	TGTGCCAGCAGCTCAGGACAGCACTATGGCTACACCTTC
TRBV12-3/TRBV12-4	.	TRBJ2-5	.	CASSGAGQPSETQYF	TGTGCCAGCAGTGGAGCAGGACAGCCGAGCGAGACCCAGTACTTC
TRBV12-3/TRBV12-4	TRBD2	TRBJ2-1	few	CASRGTSGISYNEQFF	TGTGCCAGCAGAGGGACTAGCGGTATCTCCTACAATGAGCAGTTCTTC
TRBV5-5	.	TRBJ1-5	.	CASSSTSNQPQHF	TGTGCCAGCAGCTCAACTAGCAATCAGCCCCAGCATTTT
TRBV12-3/TRBV12-4	.	TRBJ1-1	many	CASSLGSNTEAFF	TGTGCCAGCAGTTTAGGGAGTAACACTGAAGCTTTCTTT
TRBV6-1	.	TRBJ1-5	.	CASSLHQPQHF	TGTGCCAGCAGTCTGCATCAGCCCCAGCATTTT
TRBV25-1	.	TRBJ1-4	.	CASSDQLEKLFF	TGTGCCAGCAGTGACCAGCTAGAAAAACTGTTTTTT
TRBV9	.	TRBJ2-1	.	CASSLPQLNEQFF	TGTGCCAGCAGCCTCCCCCAGCTAAATGAGCAGTTCTTC
TRBV5-1	.	TRBJ2-3	.	CASSVSQPHTDTQYF	TGCGCCAGCAGCGTGTCACAGCCTCACACAGATACGCAGTATTTT
TRBV7-2	.	TRBJ1-6	.	CASSLDGFSPLHF	TGTGCCAGCAGCTTAGATGGGTTTTCACCCCTCCACTTT
TRBV12-3/TRBV12-4	.	TRBJ2-6	.	CASRDGPGANVLTF	TGTGCCAGCAGGGACGGTCCCGGGGCCAACGTCCTGACTTTC
TRBV12-3/TRBV12-4	.	TRBJ1-1	few	CASSGPGAFF	TGTGCCAGCAGCGGACCAGGAGCTTTCTTT
TRBV7-2	TRBD1	TRBJ1-4	few	CASSLYNRGPEKLFF	TGTGCCAGCAGCTTGTATAACAGGGGACCGGAAAAACTGTTTTTT
TRBV2	.	TRBJ2-5	.	CASSLGGLRDGETQYF	TGTGCCAGCAGTCTCGGGGGGCTTAGAGATGGAGAGACCCAGTACTTC
TRBV12-3/TRBV12-4	.	TRBJ1-5	.	CAVGFGGQPQHF	TGTGCTGTGGGGTTTGGGGGTCAGCCCCAGCATTTT
TRBV9	.	TRBJ2-3	few	CASSVRPSTDTQYF	TGTGCCAGCAGCGTAAGGCCTTCCACAGATACGCAGTATTTT